These 24 T cell receptor beta chains share one sample of origin, sequenced in a study of Ad26.COV2.S vaccination and SARS-CoV-2 variants. Treatment denoted: some 20 received Ad26.COV2.S at low or high dose, single or two shots; 5 received placebo; per-sample allocation not given. Following the first vaccine or placebo injection, samples were taken on day 63. The table came from immunoSEQ multiplex PCR; TCRdb's copy has only in-frame clones and leaves some out. The sample includes some 340,000 clones, approximately 80% seen only once; the top ten take roughly 2%. This sample comprised peripheral blood, obtained in a trial of Ad26.COV2.S vaccine versus placebo. The receptors were gathered from a person aged 18-65 years who received the Ad26.COV2.S COVID-19 vaccine or a placebo.

This clone has just a few counts. The chain links TRBV18 to TRBJ1-6; 8 bases are a match to TRBD1. The J segment lost 5 bases and the V segment lost 2 bases, leaving 5 bases of the junction unmatched. The CDR3 is made up of 16 amino acids. Germline CDR1 KGHSH, CDR2 LQKENI. The CDR3 coding sequence is TGTGCCAGCTCACCAACACCGGGACAGGATAATTCACCCCTCCACTTT. Amino acid sequence: CASSPTPGQDNSPLHF.

The genes are TRBV4-2 and TRBJ1-2, with 8 bases that match TRBD1. The CDR3 covers 13 residues. Germline CDR1 and CDR2: LGHNA and YNFKEQ. Unmatched junction bases numbered 3, after V lost 4 bases and J lost 5 bases. CDR3 in DNA: TGTGCCAGCAGCCTGGACAGGGTTTATGGCTACACCTTC. This sequence encodes CASSLDRVYGYTF.

This clone was found a few times. The V gene is TRBV7-9, the J gene TRBJ1-6; unclear D gene. V shed 0 bases and J shed 14 bases, with 8 bases lying between them. The CDR3 has 12 residues. The germline CDR1 and CDR2 sequences are SEHNR and FQNEAQ (reference sequence). In DNA, the CDR3 is TGTGCCAGCAGCTTAGCCGAATGGACCCTCCACTTT. It encodes CASSLAEWTLHF.

The CDR3 DNA sequence: TGCGCCAGCAGGTCGACAGGGGGTAATACCGGGGAGCTGTTTTTT. This encodes CASRSTGGNTGELFF. The chain links TRBV5-1 to TRBJ2-2, with 9 nucleotides matching TRBD1. J lost 5 bases, V lost 5 bases, and 7 bases had no gene match. The CDR3 is 15 residues long. Germline CDR1 is SGHRS and CDR2 is YFSETQ.

The chain links TRBV28 to TRBJ2-7, with 7 bases that match TRBD1. CDR1 MDHEN and CDR2 SYDVKM come from the germline V gene. The CDR3 is made up of 13 amino acids. With V trimmed by 6 bases and J by 2 bases, 4 bases remained unmatched. CDR3 nucleotide sequence: TGTGCCAGCAGGCTCAGGGGGACCTACGAGCAGTACTTC. This translates into CASRLRGTYEQYF.

The V and J genes are TRBV9 and TRBJ2-5; D might be TRBD1 (6 bases). The CDR3 covers 16 residues. V shed 0 bases and J shed 5 bases, with 17 bases lying between them. Germline V CDR1 and CDR2: SGDLS, YYNGEE. The CDR3 sequence: CASSVAPQGAGETQYF. The CDR3, as DNA: TGTGCCAGCAGCGTAGCACCACAGGGAGCCGGGGAGACCCAGTACTTC.

This clone came up a few times. V gene TRBV12-3 or TRBV12-4 combines with J gene TRBJ1-4; the D is unclear. Trimming left V 7 bases short and J 8 bases short, with 8 bases between. The CDR3 contains 11 residues. The CDR3 here is CASTAGEKLFF. In nucleotides, the CDR3 is TGTGCCAGCACAGCAGGCGAAAAACTGTTTTTT.

The chain is built from TRBV27 and TRBJ2-7; 9 bases map to TRBD2. J was trimmed by 4 bases and V by 3 bases; bases with no gene match: 10. The CDR3 sequence is 16 residues long. Germline values: CDR1 MNHEY, CDR2 SMNVEV (reference sequence). The CDR3 coding sequence is TGTGCCAGCAGTTTCCTCGGACTAGCGAAGGGGTACGAGCAGTACTTC. It yields the protein CASSFLGLAKGYEQYF.

The chain combines TRBV3-1 (or the pseudogene TRBV3-2) with TRBJ2-5, with D unclear. This CDR3 has 12 amino acids. V was clipped by 0 bases and J by 7 bases, with 6 bases between them. Per the germline V gene, CDR1 is LGHDT and CDR2 is YNNKEL (reference sequence). The CDR3 bases are TGTGCCAGCAGCCAAGATAAGCCGACCCAGTACTTC. Translated, it gives CASSQDKPTQYF.

The gene calls are TRBV7-2 and TRBJ2-1; 7 bases match TRBD2. Trimming at V came to 6 bases and at J to 5 bases, leaving 7 bases not matched to a gene. Germline V gene sequence: CDR1 SGHTA, CDR2 FQGNSA. The CDR3 totals 14 residues. CDR3 DNA sequence: TGTGCCAGCAGGGCAAGCGGGGCCCACAATGAGCAGTTCTTC. The encoded protein is CASRASGAHNEQFF.

This chain uses TRBV4-2 with TRBJ2-3; D not certain. This CDR3 has 13 amino acids. The V end was cut by 1 base, the J end by 5 bases, with 7 bases between. The germline V gene encodes CDR1 LGHNA and CDR2 YNFKEQ. CDR3 protein: CASSQVPGDTQYF. The CDR3 DNA is TGTGCCAGCAGCCAAGTCCCCGGAGATACGCAGTATTTT.

This clone was counted between two and nine times. Other DNA variants within this sample encode the same CDR3. This rearrangement joins TRBV28 to TRBJ1-2; the match to TRBD1 covers 7 bases. J gave up 2 bases and V 6 bases, and 9 bases lay outside the gene matches. The CDR3 length is 15 residues. Germline CDR1 MDHEN, CDR2 SYDVKM. The CDR3 DNA sequence: TGTGCCAGCAGCTGGGGACAGCACCAAAACTATGGCTACACCTTC. Its translation: CASSWGQHQNYGYTF.

The chain is built from TRBV6-5 and TRBJ1-4; D gene ambiguous. Germline values: CDR1 MNHEY, CDR2 SVGAGI. The CDR3 runs 15 residues. The germline V and J ends were trimmed by 6 bases and 5 bases, with 16 bases remaining between them. The CDR3 protein is CASRPAGGQNEKLFF. CDR3 in DNA: TGTGCCAGCAGGCCTGCAGGCGGTCAAAATGAAAAACTGTTTTTT.

This chain joins TRBV19 and TRBJ1-2; 11 nucleotides align to TRBD1. Germline loops: CDR1 LNHDA, CDR2 SQIVND (reference sequence). The V gene end was trimmed by 7 bases and the J gene end by 2 bases; junction bases not matched to a gene: 3. This CDR3 region has 14 residues. The CDR3, as DNA: TGTGCCAGTATTTGGACAGGGGGCAACTATGGCTACACCTTC. This encodes CASIWTGGNYGYTF.

CDR3 amino acids: CASSLNRGINSPLHF. CDR3 bases: TGTGCCAGCAGTTTAAACAGGGGGATCAATTCACCCCTCCACTTT. The V call is TRBV28, the J call TRBJ1-6, with 8 bases lining up with TRBD1. Per the germline V gene, CDR1 is MDHEN and CDR2 is SYDVKM. This CDR3 has 15 residues. Unmatched junction bases numbered 4, after V lost 2 bases and J lost 7 bases.

The chain joins TRBV11-1 to TRBJ2-7; D is perhaps TRBD2 (5 bases). Germline CDR1 reads SGHAT; CDR2 reads FQDESV (reference sequence). The CDR3 is 15 residues long. V was trimmed by 1 base and J by 3 bases, leaving 13 bases between them. CDR3 DNA: TGTGCCAGCAGCTTAGGGGCCTTTGGAGGCTACGAGCAGTACTTC. This sequence encodes CASSLGAFGGYEQYF.

The V and J genes are TRBV4-1 and TRBJ2-5; 11 bases agree with TRBD1. Germline CDR1 and CDR2: MGHRA and YSYEKL. The J segment lost 5 bases and the V segment lost 3 bases, leaving 5 bases of the junction unmatched. The CDR3 contains 15 residues. The CDR3 protein is CASSQAGQGAETQYF. The CDR3 nucleotides are TGCGCCAGCAGCCAGGCCGGACAGGGGGCTGAGACCCAGTACTTC.

The table lists this clone with a few counts. DNA of the CDR3: TGTGCCAGCAGACGGACAGGACAAACTGAAGCTTTCTTT. Translating gives CASRRTGQTEAFF. The J gene is TRBJ1-1, the V gene TRBV27; 7 bases match TRBD1. Per the germline V gene, CDR1 is MNHEY and CDR2 is SMNVEV (reference sequence). This CDR3 is built from 13 residues. Trimming took 6 bases from V and 5 from J; bases not matched to a gene: 6.

The chain uses TRBV2 and TRBJ2-7, with 9 bases fitting TRBD1. Per germline, CDR1 SNHLY and CDR2 FYNNEI. There are 17 residues in the CDR3. V shed 3 bases, J shed 3 bases, and the junction held 12 bases outside the gene matches. In nucleotides, the CDR3 is TGTGCCAGCAGTGATGGCTTAACAGGGGGCGCGATCTACGAGCAGTACTTC. This translates into CASSDGLTGGAIYEQYF.

The chain links TRBV7-6 to TRBJ1-5, with 9 bases aligning to TRBD1. The germline gives CDR1 SGHVS, CDR2 FNYEAQ. V lost 2 bases, J lost 4 bases, and 3 bases stayed unmatched. The CDR3 consists of 15 residues. For the CDR3, the DNA is TGTGCCAGCAGCTTACAGACAGGGGGGAATCAGCCCCAGCATTTT. Translated: CASSLQTGGNQPQHF. The full variable domain, with the rest looked up from reference TRBV7-6 and TRBJ1-5, is GAGVSQSPRYKVTKRGQDVALRCDPISGHVSLYWYRQALGQGPEFLTYFNYEAQQDKSGLPNDRFSAERPEGSISTLTIQRTEQRDSAMYRCASSLQTGGNQPQHFGDGTRLSIL.

The chain employs TRBV27 and TRBJ1-5; D is unresolved. The V gene's germline CDR1 is MNHEY and CDR2 SMNVEV (reference sequence). Deletions cut 3 bases from V and 5 bases from J, with 8 bases between. This CDR3 comprises 13 residues. CDR3: CASSFRIHQPQHF. CDR3 sequence (DNA): TGTGCCAGCAGTTTTCGGATTCATCAGCCCCAGCATTTT.

The chain employs TRBV6-5 and TRBJ1-5; D is perhaps TRBD1 (5 bases). Trimming left V 8 bases short and J 5 bases short, with 10 bases between. The length of the CDR3 is 12 residues. Germline V gene lookup returns CDR1 MNHEY and CDR2 SVGAGI. CDR3 coding DNA: TGTGCCAGCGGGGACGGCTATCAGCCCCAGCATTTT. It translates to CASGDGYQPQHF.

The rearrangement links TRBV10-3 to TRBJ2-2, with 7 bases aligning to TRBD1. Germline loops: CDR1 ENHRY, CDR2 SYGVKD. J gave up 4 bases and V 0 bases, and 5 bases lay outside the gene matches. The CDR3 has 16 amino acids. The CDR3 loop is CAISESRQGGTGELFF. The DNA of the CDR3 is TGTGCCATCAGTGAGTCGCGACAGGGTGGCACCGGGGAGCTGTTTTTT.

The V gene is TRBV9, the J gene TRBJ2-3; D gene unclear. This CDR3 is built from 14 residues. Germline V gene lookup returns CDR1 SGDLS and CDR2 YYNGEE. The germline V and J ends were trimmed by 0 bases and 2 bases, with 7 bases remaining between them. The CDR3 loop is CASSVEGLTDTQYF. In nucleotides, the CDR3 is TGTGCCAGCAGCGTAGAGGGTCTCACAGATACGCAGTATTTT.